What follows are 26 T cell receptor beta chains derived from one specimen sequenced in a study of spatial heterogeneity in lung cancer. TCRdb fed the 5' RACE reads into MiXCR, producing one record per CDR3 protein. The data hold tens of thousands of distinct CDR3 sequences, with less than 9.5% observed a single time. Stated time point: blood at routine non-recurrence follow-up after resection. No cells were sorted before sequencing. The whole RNA sequenced was extracted from tumor, nontumor lung or frozen PBMC. The sample consisted of PBMCs, taken at follow-up. The origin of the receptors is a female donor with early-stage non-small cell lung cancer.

The sample holds many counts of this clonotype. The V gene is TRBV27, the J gene TRBJ2-2; D ambiguous. This CDR3 contains 14 residues. Germline loops: CDR1 MNHEY, CDR2 SMNVEV (reference sequence). Trimming pared 2 bases from V and 3 bases from J, leaving 7 bases between. As DNA, the CDR3 is TGTGCCAGCAGTTTAGACCTTTACACCGGGGAGCTGTTTTTT. Translating it yields CASSLDLYTGELFF.

The V call is TRBV18, the J call TRBJ1-1; perhaps TRBD1 as D (5 bases). Trimming took off 4 bases at V and 12 bases at J, with 27 bases between the two ends. This CDR3 region has 16 residues. Germline V gene data show CDR1 as KGHSH and CDR2 as LQKENI. The CDR3 DNA reads TGTGCCAGCTCACAGACAGTGCCAAAGGGGTCGGGTAAAACTTTCTTT. It encodes CASSQTVPKGSGKTFF.

The chain couples TRBV7-9 to TRBJ2-6; D is possibly TRBD1 (6 bases). Germline CDR1 reads SEHNR; CDR2 reads FQNEAQ (reference sequence). V was clipped by 9 bases and J by 0 bases, with 15 bases between them. The CDR3 loop spans 16 amino acids. DNA of the CDR3: TGTGCCAGTCCCCCTGACAGGTACTCTGGGGCCAACGTCCTGACTTTC. Translating it yields CASPPDRYSGANVLTF.

The gene calls are TRBV9 and TRBJ2-3; perhaps D is TRBD1 or TRBD2 (5 bases each). Germline CDR1 and CDR2: SGDLS and YYNGEE. CDR3 length: 15 residues. V shed 0 bases and J shed 6 bases, with 14 bases lying between them. CDR3 loop: CASSVGTEWGDTQYF. CDR3 in DNA: TGTGCCAGCAGCGTAGGGACTGAGTGGGGGGATACGCAGTATTTT.

At least ten counts were recorded for this clonotype. The chain links TRBV9 to TRBJ2-1, with D perhaps assigned TRBD1 or TRBD2 (6 bases each). This CDR3 contains 15 residues. Trimming cost V 1 base and J 9 bases, with 17 bases left between them. Germline V gene data show CDR1 as SGDLS and CDR2 as YYNGEE. The chain's CDR3 is CASSVHGGHQGEQFF. The CDR3 DNA is TGTGCCAGCAGCGTACACGGGGGCCACCAAGGTGAGCAGTTCTTC.

The chain links TRBV6-1 to TRBJ1-3, with a tentative D call TRBD1 (6 bases). The germline V and J ends were trimmed by 6 bases and 0 bases, with 15 bases remaining between them. The CDR3 spans 16 residues. Germline CDR1 reads MNHNS; CDR2 reads SASEGT. The CDR3 nucleotides read TGTGCCAGCAGAGATCCGGGACACTCCTCTGGAAACACCATATATTTT. The encoded protein is CASRDPGHSSGNTIYF.

This clonotype came up many times. The CDR3 DNA reads TGCGCCAGCAGCTGGGAGGCCGGGGAGCTGTTTTTT. This codes for CASSWEAGELFF. This chain links TRBV5-1 with TRBJ2-2; D possibly corresponds to TRBD2 (6 bases). Trimming took 3 bases from V and 6 from J, leaving 6 bases between them. CDR3 length equals 12 residues. CDR1 SGHRS and CDR2 YFSETQ come from the germline V gene.

In regard to this clonotype: Possible read error: a much larger clone is one base away. The V gene is TRBV12-3 or TRBV12-4, the J gene TRBJ2-1; no clear D gene. This CDR3 has 12 amino acids. The DNA of the CDR3 is TGTGCCGGCAGTCCGGTTAACAATGAGCAGTTCTTC. As protein: CAGSPVNNEQFF.

The genes are TRBV5-1 and TRBJ2-6; a weak D match, TRBD1 (5 bases). Germline CDR1 SGHRS, CDR2 YFSETQ. Deletions cut 2 bases from V and 0 bases from J, with 6 bases between. The CDR3 is 15 amino acids. The CDR3, as DNA: TGCGCCAGCAGCTTTGACAGCTCTGGGGCCAACGTCCTGACTTTC. Its translation is CASSFDSSGANVLTF. Full variable domain (rest looked up from reference TRBV5-1 and TRBJ2-6): KAGVTQTPRYLIKTRGQQVTLSCSPISGHRSVSWYQQTPGQGLQFLFEYFSETQRNKGNFPGRFSGRQFSNSRSEMNVSTLELGDSALYLCASSFDSSGANVLTFGAGSRLTVL.

The chain links TRBV18 to TRBJ2-7; possible D gene TRBD1, 5 bases. Germline V lookup: CDR1 KGHSH, CDR2 LQKENI. The length of the CDR3 is 11 residues. The V end lost 6 bases, the J end lost 4 bases, and 7 bases lay between the germline ends. In nucleotides, the CDR3 is TGTGCCAGCTCGGGGCAATACGAGCAGTACTTC. This sequence encodes CASSGQYEQYF.

In its sample, this clonotype was seen a few times. The chain couples TRBV5-1 to TRBJ1-1; 7 bases match TRBD1. V lost 4 bases, J lost 3 bases, and 9 bases stayed unmatched. Germline V lookup: CDR1 SGHRS, CDR2 YFSETQ. The CDR3 has 15 residues. CDR3 in amino acids: CASSRGGTADTEAFF. DNA for the CDR3: TGCGCCAGCAGCAGAGGCGGGACAGCTGACACTGAAGCTTTCTTT.

This clonotype was seen a few times. The gene calls are TRBV27 and TRBJ2-7; D is tentatively TRBD1 or TRBD2 (5 bases each). The CDR3 has 14 residues. The ends were cut back, 7 bases at V and 1 base at J, with 14 bases in the middle. Germline CDR1 and CDR2: MNHEY and SMNVEV (reference sequence). CDR3 loop: CASTRDPGSYEQYF. DNA for the CDR3: TGTGCCAGCACCCGGGACCCTGGGTCCTACGAGCAGTACTTC.

In its sample, this clonotype was seen a few times. The CDR3, as DNA: TGTGCCAGCAGGGACAGGGGAGATGAGCAGTTCTTC. Translation: CASRDRGDEQFF. The rearrangement joins TRBV2 to TRBJ2-1, with TRBD1 matching over 9 bases. The V gene end was trimmed by 6 bases and the J gene end by 8 bases; junction bases not matched to a gene: 2. The CDR3 loop spans 12 amino acids. Per germline, CDR1 SNHLY and CDR2 FYNNEI.

For this clonotype: The junction does not match germline at one end; this may be a read error. The chain uses TRBV7-3 and TRBJ2-2; tentatively, D is TRBD1 or TRBD2 (5 bases each). The CDR3 has 15 amino acids. Germline lookup yields CDR1 SGHTA and CDR2 FQGTGA. CDR3 nucleotides: TGTGCCAGCAGCCCCCGTCAGGGCTACACCGGGGTGCTGTTTTTT. Its protein is CASSPRQGYTGVLFF. The whole variable domain, filled in from reference TRBV7-3 and TRBJ2-2, reads GAGVSQTPSNKVTEKGKYVELRCDPISGHTALYWYRQSLGQGPEFLIYFQGTGAADDSGLPNDRFFAVRPEGSVSTLKIQRTERGDSAVYLCASSPRQGYTGVLFFGEGSRLTVL.

This clonotype was picked up many times. The chain has TRBV5-1 and TRBJ2-1; TRBD2 might be the D (6 bases). Germline lookup yields CDR1 SGHRS and CDR2 YFSETQ. This CDR3 has 14 residues. V was clipped by 4 bases and J by 0 bases, with 8 bases between them. Here the CDR3 DNA reads TGCGCCAGCAGCCCGGGACTCTCCTACAATGAGCAGTTCTTC. Residues: CASSPGLSYNEQFF.

This clonotype occurred many times. The V call is TRBV7-9, the J call TRBJ2-5; 8 nucleotides agree with TRBD1. Trimming removed 3 bases from V and 6 bases from J; junction bases left unmatched: 6. The CDR3 covers 14 residues. Germline V gene lookup returns CDR1 SEHNR and CDR2 FQNEAQ (reference sequence). The CDR3 nucleotides are TGTGCCAGCAGCTTTGGACAGGGAATTAAGACCCAGTACTTC. This gives the protein CASSFGQGIKTQYF.

The sample holds many counts of this clonotype. This sequence joins TRBV9 and TRBJ2-3; no reliable D call. V lost 0 bases to trimming and J lost 2 bases, with 10 bases between them. The CDR3 loop spans 15 amino acids. Looked up from germline, CDR1 is SGDLS and CDR2 is YYNGEE. The CDR3, as DNA: TGTGCCAGCAGCGTAGGTCACAGAGACACAGATACGCAGTATTTT. Translated, it gives CASSVGHRDTDTQYF.

The genes are TRBV6-2 or TRBV6-3 and TRBJ1-2; 8 nucleotides line up with TRBD1. Per the germline V gene, CDR1 is MNHEY and CDR2 is SVGEGT. V lost 10 bases, J lost 4 bases, and 5 bases stayed unmatched. The CDR3 spans 12 residues. The CDR3, as DNA: TGTGCCATCAGGGGGCACCCCTATGGCTACACCTTC. Its translation is CAIRGHPYGYTF.

This clonotype was recorded at least ten times. The chain employs TRBV7-2 and TRBJ2-4; perhaps D is TRBD1 or TRBD2 (5 bases each). Germline V CDR1 and CDR2: SGHTA, FQGNSA. With 9 bases removed from V and 0 bases from J, the gap between germline ends came to 18 bases. The CDR3 has 16 amino acids. The CDR3 DNA reads TGTGCCAGGGGGCCCATCGGCGGACTAGCCAAAAACATTCAGTACTTC. It specifies CARGPIGGLAKNIQYF.

At least ten counts were recorded for this clonotype. This rearrangement joins TRBV3-1 to TRBJ2-7; either TRBD1 or TRBD2 may supply D (5 bases each). The CDR3 contains 12 residues. Germline CDR1 LGHDT, CDR2 YNNKEL (reference sequence). With 4 bases removed from V and 6 bases from J, the gap between germline ends came to 10 bases. The CDR3, as DNA: TGTGCCAGCAGCCGGGGACCGAGCGAGCAGTACTTC. It translates to CASSRGPSEQYF.

This chain joins TRBV5-8 and TRBJ2-6; possibly TRBD2 for D (6 bases). The CDR3 runs 18 residues. Germline CDR1 reads SGHTS; CDR2 reads YDEGEE. Trimming took 1 base from V and 4 from J, leaving 18 bases between them. DNA of the CDR3: TGTGCCAGCAGCTTGCTGTCCGGGGGTCTGATGGGGGCCAACGTCCTGACTTTC. Protein sequence: CASSLLSGGLMGANVLTF.

This clonotype was recorded at least ten times. The rearrangement links TRBV7-2 to TRBJ1-6; D gene unclear. The CDR3 length is 14 residues. Trimming shortened V by 8 bases and J by 7 bases, and 15 bases separated the two germline ends. The germline CDR1 and CDR2 sequences are SGHTA and FQGNSA. The CDR3: CASGYVRRNSPLHF. In nucleotides, the CDR3 is TGTGCCAGCGGGTACGTCAGGAGAAATTCACCCCTCCACTTT. The full variable domain, in which reference TRBV7-2 and TRBJ1-6 provide the parts outside the CDR3, is GAGVSQSPSNKVTEKGKDVELRCDPISGHTALYWYRQSLGQGLEFLIYFQGNSAPDKSGLPSDRFSAERTGGSVSTLTIQRTQQEDSAVYLCASGYVRRNSPLHFGNGTRLTVT.

This clonotype was counted a few times. The J gene is TRBJ1-4, the V gene TRBV28; D gene unclear. Trimming cost V 3 bases and J 8 bases, with 10 bases left between them. Germline lookup yields CDR1 MDHEN and CDR2 SYDVKM. This CDR3 region has 13 residues. As DNA, the CDR3 is TGTGCCAGCAGTTTCCCAGTCGGGGAAAAACTGTTTTTT. It translates to CASSFPVGEKLFF. Based on the CDR3 plus reference TRBV28 and TRBJ1-4, the full variable domain is DVKVTQSSRYLVKRTGEKVFLECVQDMDHENMFWYRQDPGLGLRLIYFSYDVKMKEKGDIPEGYSVSREKKERFSLILESASTNQTSMYLCASSFPVGEKLFFGSGTQLSVL.

In this sample, this clonotype turned up many times. The chain links TRBV12-3 or TRBV12-4 to TRBJ2-3; D is undetermined. The CDR3 loop spans 11 amino acids. Trimming took 8 bases from V and 0 from J, leaving 3 bases between them. CDR3 nucleotide sequence: TGTGCCAGCTCGAGCACAGATACGCAGTATTTT. This translates into CASSSTDTQYF.

The chain is built from TRBV7-2 and TRBJ1-6; maybe TRBD1 (5 bases). With 7 bases removed from V and 10 bases from J, the gap between germline ends came to 20 bases. The CDR3 runs 15 residues. Germline CDR1 and CDR2: SGHTA and FQGNSA. CDR3 amino acids: CASTRLGQGSSPLHF. The CDR3 region has the DNA TGTGCCAGCACACGATTGGGGCAGGGCTCCTCACCCCTCCACTTT.

In this sample, this clonotype turned up many times. V and J are TRBV24-1 and TRBJ2-3; D possibly corresponds to TRBD2 (5 bases). Trimming took 6 bases from V and 4 from J, leaving 16 bases between them. Germline lookup yields CDR1 KGHDR and CDR2 SFDVKD. This CDR3 is 15 amino acids long. The CDR3 loop reads CATSLPGSVADTQYF. The CDR3 DNA is TGTGCCACCAGTCTTCCGGGGTCGGTGGCAGATACGCAGTATTTT.